The 15 T cell receptor beta chains below all came from one sample that was sequenced in a study of shared clonotypes between healthy human individuals. Assay: immunoSEQ multiplex PCR; the TCRdb copy retains only in-frame clones and omits some. This table has around 340,000 clones, about 70% appearing once. The material sequenced was memory CD4+ T cells sorted from blood. The subset denotes: CD45RA-negative fraction. These receptor sequences come from a young man in good health.

Here the CDR3 DNA reads TGTGCCAGCAGTTACGGGACGACTGGAAACACCATATATTTT. This codes for CASSYGTTGNTIYF. V gene TRBV28 combines with J gene TRBJ1-3, with D perhaps TRBD1 (5 bases). Germline CDR1 reads MDHEN; CDR2 reads SYDVKM. The CDR3 extends over 14 amino acids. The ends were cut back, 4 bases at V and 2 bases at J, with 9 bases in the middle.

This rearrangement joins TRBV28 to TRBJ1-2; D remains ambiguous. The ends were cut back, 6 bases at V and 6 bases at J, with 11 bases in the middle. The CDR3 sequence is 12 residues long. Germline CDR1 and CDR2: MDHEN and SYDVKM. The CDR3 loop reads CASRIQDDGYTF. The CDR3 DNA sequence: TGTGCCAGCAGGATACAAGACGATGGCTACACCTTC.

V and J are TRBV6-6 and TRBJ1-2; 8 nucleotides line up with TRBD1. After removal of 3 bases from V and 8 bases from J, the junction contained 11 bases not matched to a gene. The CDR3 is 15 amino acids. The germline CDR1 and CDR2 sequences are MNHNY and SVGAGI (reference sequence). CDR3 sequence: CASSYTPGQGGGYTF. The CDR3 nucleotides read TGTGCCAGCAGTTATACCCCCGGACAGGGCGGCGGCTACACCTTC.

J is TRBJ2-3 and V is TRBV5-6; unclear D gene. CDR1 is SGHDT and CDR2 is YYEEEE in the germline V gene. This CDR3 comprises 14 residues. Trimming shortened V by 3 bases and J by 2 bases, and 10 bases separated the two germline ends. CDR3 DNA sequence: TGTGCCAGCAGCTGGGATAGATTCACAGATACGCAGTATTTT. It yields the protein CASSWDRFTDTQYF.

Regarding this clone: Other DNA sequences in the sample encode the same CDR3. The chain employs TRBV11-3 and TRBJ2-2; TRBD1 matches 9 bases. The CDR3 runs 15 residues. Unmatched junction bases numbered 0, after V lost 1 base and J lost 3 bases. Germline-derived CDR1 and CDR2 are SGHNT and YENEEA. CDR3 sequence (DNA): TGTGCCAGCAGCTTAGGACAGGGGGACACCGGGGAGCTGTTTTTT. It specifies CASSLGQGDTGELFF.

The chain uses TRBV29-1 and TRBJ2-5; no clear D gene. V was shortened by 0 bases and J by 4 bases, with 6 bases between the two germline ends. This CDR3 is 12 amino acids long. In germline, CDR1 is SQVTM, CDR2 ANQGSEA. CDR3 sequence (DNA): TGCAGCGTTGAAGACATGGCAGAGACCCAGTACTTC. Its protein product is CSVEDMAETQYF.

CDR3 amino acids: CASSTVQWLSYGYTF. The CDR3 nucleotides read TGTGCCAGCAGCACAGTCCAGTGGCTAAGTTATGGCTACACCTTC. The chain carries TRBV7-9 and TRBJ1-2; D is unresolved. The CDR3 totals 15 residues. Germline lookup yields CDR1 SEHNR and CDR2 FQNEAQ (reference sequence). Trimming left V 5 bases short and J 5 bases short, with 18 bases between.

This clone has only a few counts. The genes are TRBV5-1 and TRBJ1-5; D is unresolved. This CDR3 is built from 14 residues. From germline, CDR1 is SGHRS and CDR2 YFSETQ. Deletions cut 0 bases from V and 5 bases from J, with 9 bases between. The CDR3 protein is CASSLEGEHQPQHF. CDR3 bases: TGCGCCAGCAGCTTGGAGGGTGAGCATCAGCCCCAGCATTTT. The full variable domain, completed using reference TRBV5-1 and TRBJ1-5, is KAGVTQTPRYLIKTRGQQVTLSCSPISGHRSVSWYQQTPGQGLQFLFEYFSETQRNKGNFPGRFSGRQFSNSRSEMNVSTLELGDSALYLCASSLEGEHQPQHFGDGTRLSIL.

The chain is built from TRBV5-6 and TRBJ2-3; D is perhaps TRBD2 (5 bases). V dropped 4 bases and J dropped 0 bases, with 12 bases sitting between them. The CDR3 consists of 15 residues. Germline V CDR1 and CDR2: SGHDT, YYEEEE. DNA of the CDR3: TGTGCCAGCAGCCCGCGAAAGCGGAGCACAGATACGCAGTATTTT. It translates to CASSPRKRSTDTQYF. Full variable domain (missing parts from reference TRBV5-6 and TRBJ2-3): DAGVTQSPTHLIKTRGQQVTLRCSPKSGHDTVSWYQQALGQGPQFIFQYYEEEERQRGNFPDRFSGHQFPNYSSELNVNALLLGDSALYLCASSPRKRSTDTQYFGPGTRLTVL.

V and J are TRBV5-1 and TRBJ2-3, with TRBD2 identical over 11 bases. V gave up 5 bases and J gave up 2 bases; unmatched junction bases: 4. The CDR3 is 15 residues long. In germline, CDR1 is SGHRS, CDR2 YFSETQ. CDR3 DNA: TGCGCCAGCAGGTCGGGACTAGCGGTCACAGATACGCAGTATTTT. Translated, it gives CASRSGLAVTDTQYF.

A remark on this clone: The likely explanation is a read error, given a far larger clone one base away. This rearrangement joins TRBV13 to TRBJ1-4; a weak D match, TRBD1 (5 bases). This CDR3 spans 12 amino acids. V gave up 6 bases and J gave up 5 bases, with 7 bases separating them. CDR1 is PRHDT, CDR2 FYEKMQ, per germline (reference sequence). Written as DNA, the CDR3 is TGTGCCAGCAGGGGGGGAAATGAAAAACTGTTTTTT. Its protein is CASRGGNEKLFF.

The genes are TRBV28 and TRBJ2-7; D unresolved. V was pared by 6 bases and J by 0 bases, with 3 bases between. CDR1 MDHEN and CDR2 SYDVKM come from the germline V gene. The CDR3 contains 11 residues. CDR3 region: CASSHSYEQYF. CDR3 bases: TGTGCCAGCAGCCACTCCTACGAGCAGTACTTC.

This chain connects TRBV10-3 to TRBJ1-5; weak D call: TRBD1 (5 bases). The CDR3 spans 12 residues. CDR1 and CDR2 (germline): ENHRY, SYGVKD. Between the trimmed V and J ends, which lost 10 bases and 1 base, there was a span of 8 bases. The CDR3 protein is CANGDSNQPQHF. The CDR3 DNA reads TGTGCCAACGGGGACAGCAATCAGCCCCAGCATTTT.

This clone has only a few counts. In DNA, the CDR3 is TGTGCCAGCAGCTTAAGTGGGTTTGGCGGCCCCGAGGCTACAGATACGCAGTATTTT. Translation gives CASSLSGFGGPEATDTQYF. This sequence joins TRBV7-6 and TRBJ2-3; D gene unclear. The CDR3 loop spans 19 amino acids. V dropped 2 bases and J dropped 3 bases, with 24 bases sitting between them. Germline lookup yields CDR1 SGHVS and CDR2 FNYEAQ.

The chain joins TRBV6-1 to TRBJ2-7, with D tentatively TRBD1 or TRBD2 (6 bases each). The V end lost 4 bases, the J end lost 2 bases, and 12 bases lay between the germline ends. From germline, CDR1 is MNHNS and CDR2 SASEGT. The CDR3 is made up of 14 amino acids. The CDR3 protein is CASSVSGAAYEQYF. For the CDR3, the DNA is TGTGCCAGCAGTGTGTCGGGGGCAGCCTACGAGCAGTACTTC.